The 25 T cell receptor beta chains in this list originate from one sample, sequenced in a study of identifying expanded T cells in peripheral blood. The assay was immunoSEQ multiplex PCR, and TCRdb's table has in-frame clones only and misses some. The data hold around 100,000 clones, with around 88% observed a single time. Input material: blood. The origin of the receptors is a person aged 18-70 years in good health.

Here the CDR3 reads CASSLPRQGITNYGYTF. In DNA form, the CDR3 reads TGTGCCAGCAGTTTGCCTCGACAGGGGATAACTAACTATGGCTACACCTTC. This sequence joins TRBV28 and TRBJ1-2; TRBD1 matches 8 bases. Germline assignment: CDR1 MDHEN and CDR2 SYDVKM. The V and J ends lost 3 bases and 0 bases, in that order; junction bases with no gene match: 9. The CDR3 spans 17 residues.

The CDR3 bases are TGTGCCAGCAGCTTAGGGGACACGACTAACTATGGCTACACCTTC. This gives the protein CASSLGDTTNYGYTF. The genes are TRBV7-9 and TRBJ1-2, with D tentatively TRBD1 (6 bases). From germline, CDR1 is SEHNR and CDR2 FQNEAQ (reference sequence). The CDR3 loop spans 15 amino acids. Trimming removed 1 base at V and 0 bases at J, with 9 bases between.

The chain combines TRBV4-3 with TRBJ1-3; 7 nucleotides match TRBD1. The CDR3 is made up of 14 amino acids. CDR1 is LGHNA, CDR2 YSLEER, per germline. The trim removed 3 bases at V and 8 bases at J, leaving 7 bases unmatched. This CDR3 reads CASSQGYTGDTIYF. CDR3 in DNA: TGCGCCAGCAGCCAGGGATACACAGGGGACACCATATATTTT.

The V gene is TRBV27, the J gene TRBJ1-2, with no clear D. With 3 bases removed from V and 0 bases from J, the gap between germline ends came to 5 bases. The CDR3 is 13 amino acids. Per germline, CDR1 MNHEY and CDR2 SMNVEV (reference sequence). In DNA, the CDR3 is TGTGCCAGCAGTTTCACAGCTAACTATGGCTACACCTTC. It translates to CASSFTANYGYTF.

This chain connects TRBV11-2 to TRBJ1-4, with TRBD1 as a possible D gene (6 bases). The germline V gene encodes CDR1 SGHAT and CDR2 FQNNGV. V was trimmed by 1 base and J by 7 bases, leaving 10 bases between them. The CDR3 spans 14 residues. This CDR3 is CASSLGGLGEKLFF. In DNA, the CDR3 is TGTGCCAGCAGCTTAGGGGGGCTAGGTGAAAAACTGTTTTTT.

The chain employs TRBV9 and TRBJ2-3; D is tentatively TRBD1 or TRBD2 (6 bases each). CDR1 is SGDLS, CDR2 YYNGEE, per germline. Trimming took 3 bases from V and 2 from J, leaving 10 bases between them. This CDR3 contains 14 residues. CDR3 loop: CASSGGAATDTQYF. In DNA form, the CDR3 reads TGTGCCAGCAGCGGGGGGGCAGCCACAGATACGCAGTATTTT.

CDR3 coding DNA: TGTGCCAGCAGCTCACTAGCGTCAGGCGAGCAGTACTTC. This encodes CASSSLASGEQYF. V is TRBV7-8 and J is TRBJ2-7, with 7 bases aligning to TRBD2. CDR3 length equals 13 residues. V lost 4 bases, J lost 6 bases, and 6 bases stayed unmatched. From germline, CDR1 is SGHVS and CDR2 FQNEAQ.

The V call is TRBV4-2, the J call TRBJ1-6, with D uncertain. This CDR3 region has 16 residues. V lost 0 bases to trimming and J lost 8 bases, with 14 bases between them. Germline loops: CDR1 LGHNA, CDR2 YNFKEQ. The CDR3 coding sequence is TGTGCCAGCAGCCAAGAAAGGTCCGGTGCCCATTCACCCCTCCACTTT. This encodes CASSQERSGAHSPLHF.

This chain uses TRBV28 with TRBJ2-7; 8 nucleotides align to TRBD2. Looked up from germline, CDR1 is MDHEN and CDR2 is SYDVKM. The CDR3 length is 16 residues. After removal of 4 bases from V and 4 bases from J, the junction contained 12 bases not matched to a gene. The CDR3 spells CASSWSLAGGGYEQYF. The CDR3 nucleotides read TGTGCCAGCAGTTGGTCGCTCGCGGGGGGCGGGTACGAGCAGTACTTC.

V gene TRBV11-2 combines with J gene TRBJ2-1, with D possibly TRBD2 on 6 matching bases. This CDR3 has 14 residues. CDR1 and CDR2 from the germline V gene are SGHAT and FQNNGV. V was cut by 2 bases and J by 5 bases, with 10 bases left in between. CDR3 in DNA: TGTGCCAGCAGCTTATGGGGGGTTAACAATGAGCAGTTCTTC. It encodes CASSLWGVNNEQFF. Full variable domain (outside the CDR3, taken from reference TRBV11-2 and TRBJ2-1): EAGVAQSPRYKIIEKRQSVAFWCNPISGHATLYWYQQILGQGPKLLIQFQNNGVVDDSQLPKDRFSAERLKGVDSTLKIQPAKLEDSAVYLCASSLWGVNNEQFFGPGTRLTVL.

The V gene is TRBV5-1, the J gene TRBJ2-5; 8 bases align to TRBD1. This CDR3 is built from 14 residues. Germline CDR1 and CDR2: SGHRS and YFSETQ. V gave up 4 bases and J gave up 5 bases; unmatched junction bases: 7. CDR3 nucleotide sequence: TGCGCCAGCAGCGGACAGGGACCTGGGGAGACCCAGTACTTC. Translating gives CASSGQGPGETQYF.

This chain links TRBV9 with TRBJ2-2; D tentatively reads TRBD1 or TRBD2 (5 bases each). The CDR3 is 15 amino acids. Trimming removed 4 bases from V and 6 bases from J, with 16 bases in between. The germline V gene has CDR1 SGDLS and CDR2 YYNGEE. The CDR3 sequence: CASSPTGGLAGELFF. The CDR3 nucleotides are TGTGCCAGCAGCCCCACTGGGGGTCTGGCCGGGGAGCTGTTTTTT.

V is TRBV2 and J is TRBJ2-3, with no clear D. V was trimmed by 0 bases and J by 2 bases, leaving 6 bases between them. Germline-derived CDR1 and CDR2 are SNHLY and FYNNEI. The CDR3 has 14 residues. CDR3 coding DNA: TGTGCCAGCAGTGAAGCGCTCTCCACAGATACGCAGTATTTT. This gives the protein CASSEALSTDTQYF.

The chain carries TRBV7-8 and TRBJ1-5; the match to TRBD1 covers 9 bases. J gave up 7 bases and V 6 bases, and 10 bases lay outside the gene matches. Germline values: CDR1 SGHVS, CDR2 FQNEAQ. The CDR3 loop spans 15 amino acids. The CDR3 sequence: CASSQWTGVGQPQHF. The CDR3 DNA reads as TGTGCCAGCAGTCAATGGACAGGGGTTGGGCAGCCCCAGCATTTT.

The V gene is TRBV9, the J gene TRBJ2-5; D might be TRBD1 (7 bases). V lost 4 bases to trimming and J lost 5 bases, with 15 bases between them. The CDR3 covers 14 residues. In germline, CDR1 is SGDLS, CDR2 YYNGEE. CDR3 coding DNA: TGTGCCAGCAGCCCCCAGGCAGGGGGGGAGACCCAGTACTTC. It specifies CASSPQAGGETQYF.

This clone was picked up one time. The chain carries TRBV27 and TRBJ1-6, with D unresolved. The V end was cut by 2 bases, the J end by 0 bases, with 5 bases between. The CDR3 contains 15 residues. Germline CDR1 reads MNHEY; CDR2 reads SMNVEV (reference sequence). Here the CDR3 reads CASSLKVSYNSPLHF. Written as DNA, the CDR3 is TGTGCCAGCAGTTTAAAGGTCTCCTATAATTCACCCCTCCACTTT.

V is TRBV7-8 and J is TRBJ1-6; D not resolved. The CDR3 has 18 amino acids. V lost 5 bases and J lost 0, with 17 bases in between. Germline V CDR1 and CDR2: SGHVS, FQNEAQ. The CDR3 DNA reads as TGTGCCAGCAGCCCGAGCCTAATACAGAGCTCCTATAATTCACCCCTCCACTTT. Protein sequence: CASSPSLIQSSYNSPLHF.

The gene calls are TRBV19 and TRBJ1-1; D may be TRBD1 (5 bases). The CDR3 is 13 residues long. The germline CDR1 and CDR2 sequences are LNHDA and SQIVND (reference sequence). V was shortened by 10 bases and J by 5 bases, with 17 bases between the two germline ends. CDR3 region: CATHSPWGTEAFF. CDR3 sequence (DNA): TGTGCCACTCATTCTCCCTGGGGGACTGAAGCTTTCTTT.

The gene calls are TRBV7-9 and TRBJ2-2, with D unresolved. The CDR3 extends over 16 amino acids. With 4 bases removed from V and 4 bases from J, the gap between germline ends came to 16 bases. The V gene's germline CDR1 is SEHNR and CDR2 FQNEAQ (reference sequence). DNA for the CDR3: TGTGCCAGCAGCTCCCGTGGCAGCGTCTCCACCGGGGAGCTGTTTTTT. This encodes CASSSRGSVSTGELFF.

This clone was counted a single time. The chain uses TRBV5-1 and TRBJ2-7; D is perhaps TRBD2 (5 bases). The CDR3 runs 13 residues. Per the germline V gene, CDR1 is SGHRS and CDR2 is YFSETQ. V was clipped by 6 bases and J by 5 bases, with 15 bases between them. The DNA of the CDR3 is TGCGCCAGCATTCCGTCCGGGGTCCACGAGCAGTACTTC. This encodes CASIPSGVHEQYF.

The rearrangement links TRBV7-2 to TRBJ2-5; 7 bases align to TRBD1. In germline, CDR1 is SGHTA, CDR2 FQGNSA. V was pared by 8 bases and J by 9 bases, with 6 bases of the junction left unmatched. The length of the CDR3 is 11 residues. CDR3 DNA: TGTGCCAGCTTAACAGGACAGGCCCAGTACTTC. Translating gives CASLTGQAQYF.

The chain links TRBV5-4 to TRBJ1-4; 7 bases line up with TRBD1. Losses at the gene ends were 2 bases for V and 14 bases for J; bases not matched to a gene: 21. The germline V gene has CDR1 SGHNT and CDR2 YYREEE (reference sequence). There are 17 residues in the CDR3. For the CDR3, the DNA is TGTGCCAGCAGCTTCTGGGGATCACTAATGAAAAAGGGGGCGCTGTTTTTT. Its protein product is CASSFWGSLMKKGALFF. The variable domain in full, completed from reference TRBV5-4 and TRBJ1-4, reads ETGVTQSPTHLIKTRGQQVTLRCSSQSGHNTVSWYQQALGQGPQFIFQYYREEENGRGNFPPRFSGLQFPNYSSELNVNALELDDSALYLCASSFWGSLMKKGALFFGSGTQLSVL.

The V gene is TRBV2, the J gene TRBJ2-7, with D unclear. From germline, CDR1 is SNHLY and CDR2 FYNNEI. V was shortened by 6 bases and J by 2 bases, with 17 bases between the two germline ends. CDR3 size: 15 residues. CDR3 region: CASSGSAESPYEQYF. CDR3 sequence (DNA): TGTGCCAGCAGCGGTAGTGCGGAGTCCCCCTACGAGCAGTACTTC.

This chain links TRBV18 with TRBJ2-1; D is unclear. The CDR3 covers 15 residues. CDR1 and CDR2 from the germline V gene are KGHSH and LQKENI. Between the trimmed V and J ends, which lost 6 bases and 5 bases, there was a span of 17 bases. The CDR3: CASSNHPTRNNEQFF. The CDR3 DNA reads as TGTGCCAGCTCTAACCACCCGACGAGAAACAATGAGCAGTTCTTC.

V is TRBV7-6 and J is TRBJ1-2, with a weak D call TRBD1 (5 bases). Trimming cost V 5 bases and J 6 bases, with 13 bases left between them. Germline assignment: CDR1 SGHVS and CDR2 FNYEAQ. The CDR3 consists of 13 residues. As DNA, the CDR3 is TGTGCCAGCAGCCCTACAGGTTGGAATGGCTACACCTTC. Its protein product is CASSPTGWNGYTF. The variable domain in full, completed from reference TRBV7-6 and TRBJ1-2, reads GAGVSQSPRYKVTKRGQDVALRCDPISGHVSLYWYRQALGQGPEFLTYFNYEAQQDKSGLPNDRFSAERPEGSISTLTIQRTEQRDSAMYRCASSPTGWNGYTFGSGTRLTVV.